The source of this TCR beta chain is a study of graft-versus-host responses after intestinal transplantation. From germline, CDR1 is ENHRY and CDR2 SYGVKD. CDR3 length: 13 amino acids. This clone was seen once. Its cognate antigen is unknown. Germline is not matched at one junction end, which may reflect a read error. Libraries were prepared by immunoSEQ multiplex PCR; TCRdb keeps only in-frame clonotypes and omits some of them. Of just over 5,000 clones in the sample, over 60% are singletons; the top ten hold around an eighth. Intraepithelial and lamina propria lymphocytes were isolated from graft specimens. Overall study findings and caveats: Circulating GvH clone levels at their peak were associated with HvG declines (early post-transplant).

This chain joins TRBV10-3 and TRBJ1-1, with TRBD1 identical over 7 bases. The specimen was ileum tissue, collected about 250 days after intestinal transplant. The sequence derives from a human patient who received an intestinal transplant, so some T cells may come from the graft donor. The CDR3 DNA sequence: TGTGCCATCAGTGAACAGGGGAACACTGAAGCTCTCTTT. It codes for CAISEQGNTEALF.